These 11 T cell receptor beta chains came from one sample sequenced in a study of T-cell reconstitution after alpha-beta-depleted transplantation in children. As it was prepared, the TCRbeta library received unique molecular identifiers. Each CDR3 protein is one row after TCRdb ran MiXCR on the PCR reads. The sample yields some 530,000 distinct CDR3 sequences, approximately 13% seen once. The specimen comprised PBMCs from the stem cell graft donor, sampled from the stem cell graft. The source is a human donor who donated a stem cell graft to a child with combined immunodeficiency.

This sequence joins TRBV12-5 and TRBJ2-5; 7 bases are a match to TRBD1. Germline-derived CDR1 and CDR2 are LGHNT and FRNRAP. The CDR3 has 19 residues. V trimming: 2 bases; J trimming: 1 base; junction bases outside the gene matches: 16. The DNA for the CDR3 is TGTGCTAGTGGTTTGTACCCCACACCGTTCGACAGGGCCCAAGAGACCCAGTACTTC. Protein: CASGLYPTPFDRAQETQYF. Together with reference TRBV12-5 and TRBJ2-5, the CDR3 gives the full variable domain: DARVTQTPRHKVTEMGQEVTMRCQPILGHNTVFWYRQTMMQGLELLAYFRNRAPLDDSGMPKDRFSAEMPDATLATLKIQPSEPRDSAVYFCASGLYPTPFDRAQETQYFGPGTRLLVL.

This clonotype was seen more than once but under ten times. CDR3 sequence (DNA): TGTGCCAGCAGTTCACCGGGACAGAGGTACGAGCAGTACTTC. Protein: CASSSPGQRYEQYF. V and J are TRBV7-2 and TRBJ2-7; 7 bases fit TRBD1. This CDR3 region has 14 residues. The trim removed 6 bases at V and 4 bases at J, leaving 9 bases unmatched. The germline V gene encodes CDR1 SGHTA and CDR2 FQGNSA.

This clonotype was observed a few times. The rearrangement joins TRBV21-1 to TRBJ1-4; the D call TRBD1 from the table was never checked on the DNA. TRBV21-1 constitutes a pseudogene. The CDR3 is 16 amino acids. The CDR3 reads CASSPHGAEANEKLFF. CDR3 in DNA: TGTGCCAGCAGCCCTCACGGGGCAGAGGCTAATGAAAAACTGTTTTTT.

V usage is TRBV7-8 and J usage is TRBJ1-3, with D hard to call. The CDR3 has 16 residues. Deletions cut 0 bases from V and 2 bases from J, with 11 bases between. Germline V gene data show CDR1 as SGHVS and CDR2 as FQNEAQ. The CDR3 protein is CASSLAGRVAGNTIYF. The CDR3 coding sequence is TGTGCCAGCAGCTTAGCAGGACGGGTGGCTGGAAACACCATATATTTT.

This clonotype showed up many times. V usage is TRBV6-5 and J usage is TRBJ1-4; D is uncertain. Trimming left V 0 bases short and J 8 bases short, with 16 bases between. CDR3 length equals 16 residues. In germline, CDR1 is MNHEY, CDR2 SVGAGI. The CDR3 is CASSYSMPGEDEKLFF. CDR3 DNA sequence: TGTGCCAGCAGTTACTCGATGCCCGGGGAGGACGAAAAACTGTTTTTT.

CDR3 nucleotide sequence: TGTGCCAGCAGGGTCAGCGAGGTCACCTACAATGAGCAGTTCTTC. This sequence encodes CASRVSEVTYNEQFF. The chain carries TRBV2 and TRBJ2-1; D uncertain. V was clipped by 6 bases and J by 2 bases, with 14 bases between them. Germline CDR1 and CDR2: SNHLY and FYNNEI. This CDR3 spans 15 amino acids.

This clonotype was detected only a few times. This sequence joins TRBV12-3 or TRBV12-4 and TRBJ1-5, with a weak D call TRBD1 (6 bases). The CDR3 consists of 15 residues. Trimming removed 1 base from V and 3 bases from J, with 10 bases in between. CDR3 region: CASSLVEGDNQPQHF. CDR3 coding DNA: TGTGCCAGCAGTTTAGTCGAGGGGGACAATCAGCCCCAGCATTTT.

This clonotype was seen a few times. This sequence joins TRBV24-1 and TRBJ2-1; the D gene is possibly TRBD2 (5 bases). This CDR3 has 14 amino acids. CDR1 is KGHDR, CDR2 SFDVKD, per germline. Trimming removed 3 bases at V and 9 bases at J, with 14 bases between. Here the CDR3 DNA reads TGTGCCACCAGTGATGTCACTAGGAGCGGTGAGCAGTTCTTC. This translates into CATSDVTRSGEQFF.

This chain joins TRBV28 and TRBJ1-6; D perhaps matches TRBD1 (6 bases). The CDR3 consists of 16 residues. Germline-derived CDR1 and CDR2 are MDHEN and SYDVKM. V lost 5 bases, J lost 4 bases, and 15 bases lay in between. This CDR3 reads CASSPDRLIYNSPLHF. CDR3 bases: TGTGCCAGCAGTCCAGACAGGTTAATTTATAATTCACCCCTCCACTTT.

Many counts were recorded for this clonotype. This rearrangement joins TRBV6-5 to TRBJ2-7; D is undetermined. This CDR3 has 14 amino acids. The germline V gene encodes CDR1 MNHEY and CDR2 SVGAGI. Between the trimmed V and J ends, which lost 8 bases and 5 bases, there was a span of 19 bases. DNA of the CDR3: TGTGCCAGCGTCGTCGGCCCGGAGTCCCACGAGCAGTACTTC. Translating gives CASVVGPESHEQYF.

This clonotype was picked up many times. The chain carries TRBV29-1 and TRBJ2-3; possibly TRBD1 for D (6 bases). There are 14 residues in the CDR3. Germline V gene data show CDR1 as SQVTM and CDR2 as ANQGSEA. Trimming pared 5 bases from V and 4 bases from J, leaving 16 bases between. CDR3 DNA: TGCAGCGTTAAGTGGAACAGGGAGCCAGATACGCAGTATTTT. It codes for CSVKWNREPDTQYF.